The TCR beta chain under discussion was sequenced for a study of T cell repertoires in cytomegalovirus infection. For the study at large: CMV infection and matching HLA type were both indicated by public TCR beta signatures.

TCRdb re-called the reads through MiXCR, storing one row per CDR3 protein. The data contain 400,000 or so distinct CDR3 sequences, about a third of them singletons. Looked up from germline, CDR1 is SQVTM and CDR2 is ANQGSEA. The CDR3 contains 12 residues. A remark on this clonotype: The junction shows a germline mismatch at one end, possibly a read error.

The sample comprised PBMCs. The TCR was taken from a human donor in good health (CMV status not recorded). Some clones in this sample may be carry-over from other donors' samples. The rearrangement links TRBV29-1 to TRBJ1-1; 7 nucleotides line up with TRBD1. The CDR3 loop reads CSVEEPQGGGSF. CDR3 coding DNA: TGCAGCGTTGAAGAACCTCAGGGGGGGGGTTCGTTT.